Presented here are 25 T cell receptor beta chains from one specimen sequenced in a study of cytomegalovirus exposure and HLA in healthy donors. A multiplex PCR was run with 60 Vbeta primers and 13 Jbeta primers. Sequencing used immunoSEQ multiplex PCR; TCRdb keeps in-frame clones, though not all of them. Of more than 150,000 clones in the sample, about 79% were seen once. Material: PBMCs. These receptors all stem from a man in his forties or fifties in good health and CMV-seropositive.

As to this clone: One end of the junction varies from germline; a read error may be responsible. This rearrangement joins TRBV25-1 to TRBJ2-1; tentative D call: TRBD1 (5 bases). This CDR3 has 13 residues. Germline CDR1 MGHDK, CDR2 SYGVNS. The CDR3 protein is CASSEGARKERIF. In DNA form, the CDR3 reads TGTGCCAGCAGTGAAGGGGCTAGAAAAGAAAGAATCTTC. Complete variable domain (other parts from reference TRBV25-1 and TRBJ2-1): EADIYQTPRYLVIGTGKKITLECSQTMGHDKMYWYQQDPGMELHLIHYSYGVNSTEKGDLSSESTVSRIRTEHFPLTLESARPSHTSQYLCASSEGARKERIFGPGTRLTVL.

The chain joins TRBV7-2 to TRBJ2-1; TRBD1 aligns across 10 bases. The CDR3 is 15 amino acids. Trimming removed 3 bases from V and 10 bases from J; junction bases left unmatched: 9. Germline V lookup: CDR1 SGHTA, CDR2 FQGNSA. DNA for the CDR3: TGTGCCAGCAGCTTTCGGGACAGGGGCCAAGGAGAGCAGTTCTTC. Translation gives CASSFRDRGQGEQFF.

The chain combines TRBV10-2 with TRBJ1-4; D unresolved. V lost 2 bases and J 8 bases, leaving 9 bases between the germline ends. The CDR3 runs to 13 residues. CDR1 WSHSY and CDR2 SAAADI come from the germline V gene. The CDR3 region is CASSETRSEKLFF. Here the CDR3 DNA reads TGCGCCAGCAGTGAGACTCGATCAGAAAAACTGTTTTTT.

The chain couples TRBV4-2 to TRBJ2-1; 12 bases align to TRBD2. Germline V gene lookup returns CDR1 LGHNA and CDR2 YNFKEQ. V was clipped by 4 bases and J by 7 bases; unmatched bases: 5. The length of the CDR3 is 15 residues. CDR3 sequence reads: CASSPLAGGLNEQFF. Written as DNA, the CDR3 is TGTGCCAGCAGCCCCCTAGCGGGGGGGCTTAATGAGCAGTTCTTC.

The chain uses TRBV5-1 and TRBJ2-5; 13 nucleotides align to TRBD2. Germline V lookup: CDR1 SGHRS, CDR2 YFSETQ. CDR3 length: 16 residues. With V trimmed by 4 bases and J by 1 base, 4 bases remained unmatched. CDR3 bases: TGCGCCAGCAGCCCGGGACTAGCGGGGATCCAAGAGACCCAGTACTTC. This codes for CASSPGLAGIQETQYF.

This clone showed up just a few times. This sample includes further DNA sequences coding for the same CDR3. CDR3 sequence (DNA): TGTGCCAGCAGCTTAGGGGGGGGGAACACTGAAGCTTTCTTT. Amino acids: CASSLGGGNTEAFF. The V gene is TRBV7-2, the J gene TRBJ1-1; perhaps TRBD1 as D (5 bases). Trimming took 1 base from V and 1 from J, leaving 7 bases between them. The CDR3 loop spans 14 amino acids. Germline loops: CDR1 SGHTA, CDR2 FQGNSA.

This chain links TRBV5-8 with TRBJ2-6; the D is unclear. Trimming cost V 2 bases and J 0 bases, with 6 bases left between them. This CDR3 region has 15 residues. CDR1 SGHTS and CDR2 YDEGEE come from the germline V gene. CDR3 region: CASSFIYSGANVLTF. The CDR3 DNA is TGTGCCAGCAGCTTTATTTACTCTGGGGCCAACGTCCTGACTTTC. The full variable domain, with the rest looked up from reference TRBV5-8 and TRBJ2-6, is EAGVTQSPTHLIKTRGQQATLRCSPISGHTSVYWYQQALGLGLQFLLWYDEGEERNRGNFPPRFSGRQFPNYSSELNVNALELEDSALYLCASSFIYSGANVLTFGAGSRLTVL.

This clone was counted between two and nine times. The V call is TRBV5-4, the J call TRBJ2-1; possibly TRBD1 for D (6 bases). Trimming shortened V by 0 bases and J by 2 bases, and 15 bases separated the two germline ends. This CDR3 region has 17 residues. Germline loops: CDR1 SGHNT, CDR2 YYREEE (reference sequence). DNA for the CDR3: TGTGCCAGCAGCTTGGCCTCTTCCAGGGGCCCCTACAATGAGCAGTTCTTC. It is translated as CASSLASSRGPYNEQFF.

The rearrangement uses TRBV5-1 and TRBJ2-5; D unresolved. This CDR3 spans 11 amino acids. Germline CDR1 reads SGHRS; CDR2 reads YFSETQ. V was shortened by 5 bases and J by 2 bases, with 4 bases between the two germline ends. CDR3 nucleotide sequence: TGCGCCAGCAGGAGTCAAGAGACCCAGTACTTC. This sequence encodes CASRSQETQYF.

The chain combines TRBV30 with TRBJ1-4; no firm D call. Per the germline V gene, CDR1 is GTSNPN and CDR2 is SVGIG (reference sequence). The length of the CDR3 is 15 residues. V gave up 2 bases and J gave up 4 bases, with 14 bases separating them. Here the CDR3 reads CAWSLVGGLNEKLFF. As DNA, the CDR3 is TGTGCCTGGAGTTTGGTGGGCGGACTTAATGAAAAACTGTTTTTT.

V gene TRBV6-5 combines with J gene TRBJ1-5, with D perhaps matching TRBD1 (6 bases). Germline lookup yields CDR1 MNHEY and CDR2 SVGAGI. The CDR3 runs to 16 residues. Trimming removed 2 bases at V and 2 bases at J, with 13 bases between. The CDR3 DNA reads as TGTGCCAGCAGTTACAGGACAGTTCGGGGCAATCAGCCCCAGCATTTT. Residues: CASSYRTVRGNQPQHF.

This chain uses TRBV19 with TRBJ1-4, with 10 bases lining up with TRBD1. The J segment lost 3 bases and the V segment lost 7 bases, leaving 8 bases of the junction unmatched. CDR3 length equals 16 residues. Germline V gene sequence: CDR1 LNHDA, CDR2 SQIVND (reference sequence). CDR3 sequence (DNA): TGTGCCAGTACCGATGACAGGGGGCTCGCTAATGAAAAACTGTTTTTT. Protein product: CASTDDRGLANEKLFF.

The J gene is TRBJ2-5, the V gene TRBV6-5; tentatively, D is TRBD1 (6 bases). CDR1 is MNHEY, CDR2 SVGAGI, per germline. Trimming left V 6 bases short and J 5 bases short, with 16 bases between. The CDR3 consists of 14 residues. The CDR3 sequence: CASSPQGNYETQYF. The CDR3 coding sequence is TGTGCCAGCAGCCCACAGGGTAATTACGAGACCCAGTACTTC.

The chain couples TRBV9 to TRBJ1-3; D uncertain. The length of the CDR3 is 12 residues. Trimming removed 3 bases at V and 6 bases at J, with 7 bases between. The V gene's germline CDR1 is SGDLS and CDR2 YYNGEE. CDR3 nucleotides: TGTGCCAGCAGCGAAGACACAAACACCATATATTTT. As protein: CASSEDTNTIYF.

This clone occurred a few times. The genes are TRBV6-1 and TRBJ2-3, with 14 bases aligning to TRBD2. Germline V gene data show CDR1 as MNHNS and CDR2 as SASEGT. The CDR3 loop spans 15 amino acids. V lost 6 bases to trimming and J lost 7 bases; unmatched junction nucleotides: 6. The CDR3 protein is CASRATSGGANTQYF. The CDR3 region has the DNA TGTGCCAGCAGGGCGACTAGCGGGGGGGCAAATACGCAGTATTTT.

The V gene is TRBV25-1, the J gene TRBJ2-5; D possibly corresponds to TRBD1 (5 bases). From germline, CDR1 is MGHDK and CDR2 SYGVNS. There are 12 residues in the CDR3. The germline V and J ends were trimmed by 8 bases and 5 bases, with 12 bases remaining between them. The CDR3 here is CASLTVGETQYF. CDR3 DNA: TGTGCCAGCTTGACAGTGGGGGAGACCCAGTACTTC.

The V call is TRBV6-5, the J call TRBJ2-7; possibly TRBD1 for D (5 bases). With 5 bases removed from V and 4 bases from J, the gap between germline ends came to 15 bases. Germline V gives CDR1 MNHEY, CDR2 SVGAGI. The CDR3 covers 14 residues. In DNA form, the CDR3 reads TGTGCCAGCAGTAAACGCAGGGATCTGTACGAGCAGTACTTC. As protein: CASSKRRDLYEQYF.

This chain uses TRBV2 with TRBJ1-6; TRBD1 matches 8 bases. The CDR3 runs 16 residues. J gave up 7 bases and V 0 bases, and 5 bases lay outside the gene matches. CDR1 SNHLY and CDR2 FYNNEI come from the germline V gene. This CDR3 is CASSEAGQALNSPLHF. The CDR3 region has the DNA TGTGCCAGCAGTGAAGCGGGACAGGCGCTAAATTCACCCCTCCACTTT.

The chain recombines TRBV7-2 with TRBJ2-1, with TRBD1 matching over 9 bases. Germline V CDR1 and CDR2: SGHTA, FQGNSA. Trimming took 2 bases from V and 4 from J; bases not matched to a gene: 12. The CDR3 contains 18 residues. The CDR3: CASSLTGGWGRVYNEQFF. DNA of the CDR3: TGTGCCAGCAGCTTAACAGGGGGCTGGGGACGGGTTTACAATGAGCAGTTCTTC. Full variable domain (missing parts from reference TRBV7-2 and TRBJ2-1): GAGVSQSPSNKVTEKGKDVELRCDPISGHTALYWYRQSLGQGLEFLIYFQGNSAPDKSGLPSDRFSAERTGGSVSTLTIQRTQQEDSAVYLCASSLTGGWGRVYNEQFFGPGTRLTVL.

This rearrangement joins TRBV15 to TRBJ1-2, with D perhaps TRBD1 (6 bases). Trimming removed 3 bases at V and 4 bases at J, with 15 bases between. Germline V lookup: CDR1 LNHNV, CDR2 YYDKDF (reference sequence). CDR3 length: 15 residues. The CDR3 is CATSRTGTQGYGYTF. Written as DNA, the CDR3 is TGTGCCACCAGCAGGACCGGGACACAGGGCTATGGCTACACCTTC.

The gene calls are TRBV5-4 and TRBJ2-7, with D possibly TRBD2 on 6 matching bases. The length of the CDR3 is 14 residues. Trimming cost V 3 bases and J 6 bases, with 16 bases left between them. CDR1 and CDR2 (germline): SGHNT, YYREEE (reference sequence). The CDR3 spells CASSSGLSPSEQYV. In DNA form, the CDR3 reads TGTGCCAGCAGCTCTGGACTATCTCCTTCCGAGCAGTACGTC.

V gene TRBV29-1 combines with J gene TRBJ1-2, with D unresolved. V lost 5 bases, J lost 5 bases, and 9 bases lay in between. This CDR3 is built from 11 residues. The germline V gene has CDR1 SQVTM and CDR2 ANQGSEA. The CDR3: CSVSEGYGYTF. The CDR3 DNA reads TGCAGCGTTAGCGAGGGTTATGGCTACACCTTC.

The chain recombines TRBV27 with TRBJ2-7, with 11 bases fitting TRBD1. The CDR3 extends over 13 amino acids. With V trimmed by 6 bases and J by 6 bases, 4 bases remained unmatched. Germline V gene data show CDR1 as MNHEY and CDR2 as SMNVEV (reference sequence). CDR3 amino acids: CASRGQGEGEQYF. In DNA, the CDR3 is TGTGCCAGCAGGGGACAGGGGGAAGGCGAGCAGTACTTC.

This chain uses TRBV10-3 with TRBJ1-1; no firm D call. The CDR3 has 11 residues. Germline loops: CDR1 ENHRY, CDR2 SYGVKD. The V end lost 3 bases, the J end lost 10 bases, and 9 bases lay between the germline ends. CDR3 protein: CAISDSLRAFF. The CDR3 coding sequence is TGTGCCATCAGTGATTCGCTACGAGCTTTCTTT.

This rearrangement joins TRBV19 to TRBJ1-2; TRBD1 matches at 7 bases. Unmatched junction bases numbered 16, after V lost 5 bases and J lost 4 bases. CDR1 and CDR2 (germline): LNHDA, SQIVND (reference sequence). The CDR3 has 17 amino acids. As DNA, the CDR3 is TGTGCCAGTAGTTTAGCGGCTAGAGGAACAGGGGCCTATGGCTACACCTTC. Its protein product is CASSLAARGTGAYGYTF.